The 9 T cell receptor beta chains in this list originate from one sample, sequenced in a study of patients and donors after allogeneic stem cell transplantation. TCRdb fed the RT-PCR reads into MiXCR, producing one record per CDR3 protein. The sample carries 150,000 to 200,000 distinct CDR3 sequences, nearly 25% recorded once. Sequenced material: blood, either unsorted or a sorted T cell fraction (not recorded which). The origin of the receptors is a human donor who was either an allogeneic HSCT recipient or a stem cell or donor lymphocyte infusion donor (not recorded which). It is not recorded whose cells these are; they may come from a transplant donor.

V is TRBV27 and J is TRBJ2-1; TRBD2 is a possible D gene (6 bases). This CDR3 is 16 amino acids long. Germline V gene lookup returns CDR1 MNHEY and CDR2 SMNVEV (reference sequence). Trimming removed 2 bases at V and 9 bases at J, with 20 bases between. CDR3 DNA: TGTGCCAGCAGTTTAAGGTGGGACTCGCTGGTGACTGAGCAGTTCTTC. Encoded protein: CASSLRWDSLVTEQFF.

This clonotype was counted only a few times. The J gene is TRBJ1-1, the V gene TRBV4-3, with TRBD1 as a possible D gene (6 bases). V shed 0 bases and J shed 7 bases, with 12 bases lying between them. CDR1 and CDR2 from the germline V gene are LGHNA and YSLEER. The length of the CDR3 is 14 residues. Here the CDR3 reads CASSQDPGAGEAFF. CDR3 nucleotide sequence: TGCGCCAGCAGCCAAGATCCGGGGGCCGGTGAAGCTTTCTTT.

There are a few counts of this clonotype. The J gene is TRBJ1-2, the V gene TRBV12-3 or TRBV12-4; no firm D call. Trimming pared 7 bases from V and 4 bases from J, leaving 16 bases between. CDR3 length: 14 residues. CDR3 DNA sequence: TGTGCCAGCACCCTCCGACGGCAGCCCTATGGCTACACCTTC. Its protein is CASTLRRQPYGYTF.

This clonotype was seen a few times. J is TRBJ2-7 and V is TRBV10-3; 7 bases are shared with TRBD1. This CDR3 spans 16 amino acids. Germline V lookup: CDR1 ENHRY, CDR2 SYGVKD. The trim removed 3 bases at V and 0 bases at J, leaving 8 bases unmatched. CDR3 residues: CAISDPGQSYSYEQYF. The CDR3 DNA is TGTGCCATCAGTGACCCGGGACAGTCATACTCCTACGAGCAGTACTTC.

This clonotype turned up a few times. CDR3 coding DNA: TGTGCCACCAGCAGAGTGGACAGACTACTGTTTTTT. This encodes CATSRVDRLLFF. The chain has TRBV15 and TRBJ1-4; a possible D gene is TRBD1 (6 bases). Trimming pared 1 base from V and 13 bases from J, leaving 10 bases between. In germline, CDR1 is LNHNV, CDR2 YYDKDF (reference sequence). There are 12 residues in the CDR3. The full variable domain, completed using reference TRBV15 and TRBJ1-4, is DAMVIQNPRYQVTQFGKPVTLSCSQTLNHNVMYWYQQKSSQAPKLLFHYYDKDFNNEADTPDNFQSRRPNTSFCFLDIRSPGLGDTAMYLCATSRVDRLLFFGSGTQLSVL.

The V gene is TRBV5-1, the J gene TRBJ1-1; D possibly corresponds to TRBD1 (6 bases). This CDR3 comprises 16 residues. The germline V gene has CDR1 SGHRS and CDR2 YFSETQ. The ends were cut back, 1 base at V and 6 bases at J, with 19 bases in the middle. The CDR3 DNA follows: TGCGCCAGCAGCTTGTCCCTAACAGGGTTGAGATCTGAAGCTTTCTTT. It specifies CASSLSLTGLRSEAFF.

The chain recombines TRBV12-3 or TRBV12-4 with TRBJ2-2; D remains unclear. This CDR3 has 16 amino acids. V lost 3 bases to trimming and J lost 7 bases, with 18 bases between them. CDR3 DNA: TGTGCCAGCAGTTTGTCAACAGTCCTAAGAGTCGGGGAGCTGTTTTTT. It yields the protein CASSLSTVLRVGELFF.

This clonotype was observed a handful of times. This sequence joins TRBV15 and TRBJ1-2; D is unclear. Germline CDR1 reads LNHNV; CDR2 reads YYDKDF (reference sequence). The germline V and J ends were trimmed by 6 bases and 8 bases, with 19 bases remaining between them. The CDR3 covers 14 residues. CDR3 in amino acids: CATRSTGLLWGYTF. The CDR3 coding sequence is TGTGCCACCAGATCGACCGGCCTACTATGGGGCTACACCTTC.

A few counts support this clonotype. The V and J genes are TRBV12-5 and TRBJ1-6; perhaps TRBD1 as D (5 bases). Between the trimmed V and J ends, which lost 0 bases and 0 bases, there was a span of 24 bases. The germline gives CDR1 LGHNT, CDR2 FRNRAP. The CDR3 extends over 22 amino acids. CDR3 DNA sequence: TGTGCTAGTGGTTTGGTTGAGAGACCGGGACTAGGACCTTCCTCCTATAATTCACCCCTCCACTTT. It codes for CASGLVERPGLGPSSYNSPLHF.